The rows below give T cell receptor beta chains drawn from one sample of a study of cytomegalovirus exposure and HLA in healthy donors. Using immunoSEQ multiplex PCR, the repertoire was profiled, and TCRdb retains in-frame clones only, with some absent. The table lists 75,000 to 95,000 clones, 84% of them singletons, with around 5.2% in the top ten. The sequenced material came from PBMCs. These receptors came from a woman between 18 and 29 years old in good health and CMV-seropositive. Each CDR3 is given with its conserved first and last residue. The D gene is left open where the match is weak. The size field is filled for only some rows; it gives once, few, many or a size class.

TRBV29-1	15	TRBD1	-	TRBJ1-2	TGCAGCGTTGAAGATCTTCGGACAGGCCTCTATGGCTACACCTTC	CSVEDLRTGLYGYTF
TRBV6-5	14	-	-	TRBJ2-3	TGTGCCAGCACGCCGGAGGGGAGCGGGGATACGCAGTATTTT	CASTPEGSGDTQYF
TRBV5-8	14	-	-	TRBJ2-1	TGTGCCAGCAGCGTCAGGGGTTCCTACAATGAGCAGTTCTTC	CASSVRGSYNEQFF
TRBV6-1	15	-	once	TRBJ1-3	TGTGCCAGCAGTGAAAACAGGGCGTGGGGAAACACCATATATTTT	CASSENRAWGNTIYF
TRBV30	11	-	-	TRBJ2-1	TGTGCCTGGAGTGTACTCAATGAGCAGTTCTTC	CAWSVLNEQFF
TRBV28	16	TRBD2	-	TRBJ2-7	TGTGCCAGCAGTCGATCTAGCGGGGGGAAAACCTACGAGCAGTACTTC	CASSRSSGGKTYEQYF
TRBV27	16	-	-	TRBJ2-1	TGTGCCAGCAGTTTGGGAGGAGTGGGCCCATACAATGAGCAGTTCTTC	CASSLGGVGPYNEQFF
TRBV5-1	16	TRBD2	-	TRBJ2-7	TGCGCCAGCAGCTTGAGTGGCACTAGCGGGGGAGATGAGCAGTACTTC	CASSLSGTSGGDEQYF
TRBV19	15	-	-	TRBJ1-1	TGTGCCAGTAGTATAGGTGGGGGCGGGAACACTGAAGCTTTCTTT	CASSIGGGGNTEAFF
TRBV14	13	-	-	TRBJ2-2	TGTGCCAGCAGCCAAGTAATGCGCGGGGAGCTGTTTTTT	CASSQVMRGELFF
TRBV2	12	-	-	TRBJ2-5	TGTGCCAGCTGGGAGCGTACAGAGACCCAGTACTTC	CASWERTETQYF
TRBV4-1	13	-	-	TRBJ2-1	TGCGCCAGCAGCCAGACACAGAGCCGTGAGCAGTTCTTC	CASSQTQSREQFF
TRBV30	12	-	-	TRBJ1-5	TGTGCCTGGAGCCCAGGGGCACAGCCCCAGCATTTT	CAWSPGAQPQHF
TRBV14	15	-	-	TRBJ1-6	TGTGCCAGCAGCCTCGGGGTATACTCCAATTCACCCCTCCACTTT	CASSLGVYSNSPLHF
TRBV6-1	15	-	-	TRBJ2-3	TGTGCCAGCAGCCCGGGACTTTATAACACAGATACGCAGTATTTT	CASSPGLYNTDTQYF
TRBV7-9	15	TRBD2	-	TRBJ2-2	TGTGCCAGCAGCCCGACTAGCGGCCTCACCGGGGAGCTGTTTTTT	CASSPTSGLTGELFF
TRBV2	13	TRBD2	-	TRBJ2-7	TGTGCCAGCATCCCGGGACTAGTCTACGAGCAGTACTTC	CASIPGLVYEQYF
TRBV6-5	12	-	-	TRBJ2-7	TGTGCCAGCAGTTTGACAGGCTACGAGCAGTACTTC	CASSLTGYEQYF
TRBV27	16	-	-	TRBJ2-7	TGTGCCAGCAGTTTATTTACAGGGAGTTTCGCCTACGAGCAGTACTTC	CASSLFTGSFAYEQYF
TRBV9	12	TRBD1	-	TRBJ1-1	TGTGCCAGCAGCCCCCAGGGGGGAGAAGCTTTCTTT	CASSPQGGEAFF
TRBV30	12	-	-	TRBJ2-1	TGTGCCTGGAGTCTAATCTACAATGAGCAGTTCTTC	CAWSLIYNEQFF
TRBV6-5	14	TRBD1	-	TRBJ1-5	TGTGCCAGCAGTCAGGACAGGGCCAATCAGCCCCAGCATTTT	CASSQDRANQPQHF
TRBV2	11	-	-	TRBJ1-3	TGTGCCAGCCGGGAGTCGTACACCATATATTTT	CASRESYTIYF
TRBV15	16	TRBD2	-	TRBJ2-7	TGTGCCACCAGCAGAGGAAGAGGGGACTACCCGTACGAGCAGTACTTC	CATSRGRGDYPYEQYF
TRBV4-1	14	TRBD1	once	TRBJ2-5	TGCGCCAGCAGCCAAGTCAGGGACAGGGACGCCCAGTACTTC	CASSQVRDRDAQYF
TRBV4-1	15	TRBD1	-	TRBJ1-4	TGCGCCAGCAGCCAACCGGACAGGGACAATGAAAAACTGTTTTTT	CASSQPDRDNEKLFF
TRBV7-6	16	-	once	TRBJ2-7	TGTGCCAGCAGCTTACGGTTAGGGCAGGGGGGAGACGAGCAGTACTTC	CASSLRLGQGGDEQYF
TRBV5-6	12	-	-	TRBJ2-3	TGTGCCAGCAGCCAACTCACAGATACGCAGTATTTT	CASSQLTDTQYF
TRBV5-7	11	-	-	TRBJ2-5	TGTGCCAGCAGCTTGCGGGAGACCCAGTACTTC	CASSLRETQYF
TRBV6-6	13	-	-	TRBJ1-1	TGTGCCAGCCAAGCCGAAAGTAACACTGAAGCTTTCTTT	CASQAESNTEAFF
TRBV7-9	15	TRBD2	-	TRBJ2-7	TGTGCCAGCAGCCGAGTTGCCGGGACTAGCGACGAGCAGTACTTC	CASSRVAGTSDEQYF
TRBV4-1	16	TRBD2	once	TRBJ2-7	TGCGCCAGCAGCCAAGAACCTACGGGAGGGTTGGACGAGCAGTACTTC	CASSQEPTGGLDEQYF
TRBV2	12	-	once	TRBJ1-2	TGTGCCAGCAGCACCGGACAGTATGGCTACACCTTC	CASSTGQYGYTF
TRBV27	19	TRBD1	-	TRBJ1-6	TGTGCCAGCAGTTTATTCGTGGGGGGACAGAGCTCCTATAATTCACCCCTCCACTTT	CASSLFVGGQSSYNSPLHF
TRBV27	15	TRBD1	-	TRBJ1-1	TGTGCCAGCAGGCGCTGGGACAGACAGAACACTGAAGCTTTCTTT	CASRRWDRQNTEAFF
TRBV9	15	-	-	TRBJ2-1	TGTGCCAGCAGCGAGGAGGATTTCTCCTACAATGAGCAGTTCTTC	CASSEEDFSYNEQFF
TRBV28	13	-	few	TRBJ1-1	TGTGCCAGCAGCCCCGGAGGGAACACTGAAGCTTTCTTT	CASSPGGNTEAFF
TRBV6-5	16	-	once	TRBJ2-5	TGTGCCAGCAGTTACGCGCCGGACAGTCACAAAGAGACCCAGTACTTC	CASSYAPDSHKETQYF
TRBV7-3	14	-	-	TRBJ2-2	TGTGCCAGCAGCTCCGGACAGCGCACCGGGGAGCTGTTTTTT	CASSSGQRTGELFF
TRBV6-5	15	-	few	TRBJ2-5	TGTGCCAGCAGTCCGAGCGTGTCGAGGCAAGAGACCCAGTACTTC	CASSPSVSRQETQYF
TRBV7-6	13	-	-	TRBJ2-5	TGTGCCAGCAGCTTAAATGCAGAAGAGACCCAGTACTTC	CASSLNAEETQYF
TRBV2	16	-	-	TRBJ2-4	TGTGCCAGCAGGCACAGGGTCGAAGGGGCCAAAAACATTCAGTACTTC	CASRHRVEGAKNIQYF
TRBV6-5	13	-	-	TRBJ2-2	TGTGCCAGCAGCCTAGAGGGCGGCGGGGAGCTGTTTTTT	CASSLEGGGELFF
TRBV7-9	17	-	-	TRBJ2-7	TGTGCCAGCAGCTTAGTAGGGCCCACAGGCTACACCTACGAGCAGTACTTC	CASSLVGPTGYTYEQYF
TRBV6-5	13	-	-	TRBJ2-7	TGTGCCAGCAGCCCCTACTTAGACTACGAGCAGTACTTC	CASSPYLDYEQYF
TRBV2	17	TRBD2	-	TRBJ2-7	TGTGCCAGCAGTGAGACTAGCGGGAGGGCGCATGGAGACGAGCAGTACTTC	CASSETSGRAHGDEQYF
TRBV4-2	15	-	-	TRBJ2-4	TGTGCCAGCAGCCAAGATAACATAGCGCAAAACATTCAGTACTTC	CASSQDNIAQNIQYF